The source of this T cell receptor beta chain is a study of low-dose radiotherapy and immunotherapy resistance in tumors. Described time point: before trial treatment. The sample holds many counts of this clonotype. Germline V gene sequence: CDR1 MGHRA, CDR2 YSYEKL. Losses at the gene ends were 4 bases for V and 2 bases for J; bases not matched to a gene: 3. The CDR3 loop spans 15 amino acids. Alpha and beta chains were covered, as first-strand cDNA relied on TRAV- and TRBV-specific primers. The PCR that amplified TCRs ran for about 20 cycles, relying on a constant-region primer and a V-primer adapter. TCRdb reprocessed the reads via MiXCR and lists one record per CDR3 protein. The sample holds 100,000 or so distinct CDR3 sequences, roughly a tenth seen once.

The sequence was collected from a male donor with prostate cancer. The chain couples TRBV4-1 to TRBJ2-1; 9 nucleotides line up with TRBD2. Sequenced material: PBMCs, taken before treatment. The CDR3 nucleotides read TGCGCCAGCAGCCCCAGGACTAGCGCCTACAATGAGCAGTTCTTC. This sequence encodes CASSPRTSAYNEQFF.